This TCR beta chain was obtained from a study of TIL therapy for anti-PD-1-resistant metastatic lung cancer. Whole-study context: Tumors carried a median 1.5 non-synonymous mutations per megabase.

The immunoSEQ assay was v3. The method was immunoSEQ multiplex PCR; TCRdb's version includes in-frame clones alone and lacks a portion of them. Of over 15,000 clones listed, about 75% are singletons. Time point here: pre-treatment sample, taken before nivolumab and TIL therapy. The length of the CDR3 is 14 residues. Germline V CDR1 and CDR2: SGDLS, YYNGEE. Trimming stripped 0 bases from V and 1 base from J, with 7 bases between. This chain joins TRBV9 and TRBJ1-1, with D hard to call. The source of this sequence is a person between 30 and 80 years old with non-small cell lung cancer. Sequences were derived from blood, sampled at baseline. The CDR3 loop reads CASSVVSANTEAFF. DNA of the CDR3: TGTGCCAGCAGCGTAGTGTCAGCGAACACTGAAGCTTTCTTT. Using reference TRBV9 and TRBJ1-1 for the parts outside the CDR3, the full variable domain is DSGVTQTPKHLITATGQRVTLRCSPRSGDLSVYWYQQSLDQGLQFLIQYYNGEERAKGNILERFSAQQFPDLHSELNLSSLELGDSALYFCASSVVSANTEAFFGQGTRLTVV.